Shown below are 29 T cell receptor beta chains from a single sample sequenced in a study of blood T cell repertoires in COVID-19. Profiled with immunoSEQ multiplex PCR; TCRdb holds only in-frame clones, not every one. The sample yields roughly 180,000 clones, roughly 88% seen once. The sequencing input was peripheral blood. The receptors shown here come from a woman aged 25-40 years with acute or convalescent COVID-19.

The chain recombines TRBV30 with TRBJ2-3; a possible D gene is TRBD2 (6 bases). Trimming took 1 base from V and 4 from J, leaving 9 bases between them. Per germline, CDR1 GTSNPN and CDR2 SVGIG (reference sequence). This CDR3 has 13 amino acids. The CDR3 region is CAWSDGRADTQYF. The CDR3 nucleotides are TGTGCCTGGAGTGACGGGAGAGCAGATACGCAGTATTTT.

The genes are TRBV18 and TRBJ1-2, with D maybe TRBD1 (5 bases). Between the trimmed V and J ends, which lost 0 bases and 6 bases, there was a span of 14 bases. The CDR3 length is 15 residues. The V gene's germline CDR1 is KGHSH and CDR2 LQKENI. Here the CDR3 reads CASSPPGGPGDGYTF. The CDR3 DNA reads TGTGCCAGCTCACCACCGGGCGGGCCGGGGGATGGCTACACCTTC. The whole variable domain, filled in from reference TRBV18 and TRBJ1-2, reads NAGVMQNPRHLVRRRGQEARLRCSPMKGHSHVYWYRQLPEEGLKFMVYLQKENIIDESGMPKERFSAEFPKEGPSILRIQQVVRGDSAAYFCASSPPGGPGDGYTFGSGTRLTVV.

The gene calls are TRBV5-1 and TRBJ1-4, with D possibly being TRBD1 (6 bases). V was shortened by 4 bases and J by 10 bases, with 20 bases between the two germline ends. CDR3 length: 15 residues. Germline values: CDR1 SGHRS, CDR2 YFSETQ. CDR3 nucleotides: TGCGCCAGCAGCGCCCAGGGGCGTAGTATCGGAAAACTGTTTTTT. This codes for CASSAQGRSIGKLFF.

The chain couples TRBV18 to TRBJ2-5; D not resolved. The CDR3 is 13 amino acids. V was cut by 5 bases and J by 2 bases, with 9 bases left in between. Germline CDR1 is KGHSH and CDR2 is LQKENI. CDR3 region: CASSIERQETQYF. CDR3 DNA sequence: TGTGCCAGCTCAATCGAGAGACAAGAGACCCAGTACTTC.

J is TRBJ1-1 and V is TRBV5-6; perhaps TRBD1 as D (5 bases). This CDR3 contains 15 residues. V was trimmed by 4 bases and J by 4 bases, leaving 17 bases between them. From germline, CDR1 is SGHDT and CDR2 YYEEEE. The CDR3 spells CASSGTGTFSTEAFF. CDR3 coding DNA: TGTGCCAGCAGCGGAACCGGGACTTTTAGCACTGAAGCTTTCTTT. Drawing the rest from reference TRBV5-6 and TRBJ1-1, the complete variable domain is DAGVTQSPTHLIKTRGQQVTLRCSPKSGHDTVSWYQQALGQGPQFIFQYYEEEERQRGNFPDRFSGHQFPNYSSELNVNALLLGDSALYLCASSGTGTFSTEAFFGQGTRLTVV.

This rearrangement joins TRBV5-1 to TRBJ1-1, with no clear D. CDR1 SGHRS and CDR2 YFSETQ come from the germline V gene. Trimming stripped 5 bases from V and 4 bases from J, with 15 bases between. This CDR3 region has 14 residues. The CDR3 is CASRIDVGLTEAFF. CDR3 bases: TGCGCCAGCAGAATAGACGTAGGACTCACTGAAGCTTTCTTT. Looking up the rest from reference TRBV5-1 and TRBJ1-1 gives the full variable domain: KAGVTQTPRYLIKTRGQQVTLSCSPISGHRSVSWYQQTPGQGLQFLFEYFSETQRNKGNFPGRFSGRQFSNSRSEMNVSTLELGDSALYLCASRIDVGLTEAFFGQGTRLTVV.

This rearrangement joins TRBV30 to TRBJ2-7, with 8 bases fitting TRBD1. The germline CDR1 and CDR2 sequences are GTSNPN and SVGIG (reference sequence). V dropped 0 bases and J dropped 3; count of bases not matched to a gene: 4. This CDR3 spans 14 amino acids. This CDR3 is CAWSVQQGGYEQYF. CDR3 sequence (DNA): TGTGCCTGGAGTGTACAACAGGGGGGCTACGAGCAGTACTTC.

The chain employs TRBV27 and TRBJ2-7, with D possibly matching TRBD2 (5 bases). The germline V and J ends were trimmed by 7 bases and 6 bases, with 16 bases remaining between them. The CDR3 contains 13 residues. Germline values: CDR1 MNHEY, CDR2 SMNVEV (reference sequence). CDR3 nucleotides: TGTGCCAGCACCTCCCAGCGGACGTCCGAGCAGTACTTC. Its translation: CASTSQRTSEQYF.

This clone was seen just once. The V gene is TRBV2, the J gene TRBJ2-3; the match to TRBD2 covers 9 bases. Germline V gene sequence: CDR1 SNHLY, CDR2 FYNNEI. The V gene end was trimmed by 8 bases and the J gene end by 9 bases; junction bases not matched to a gene: 9. This CDR3 is built from 13 residues. CDR3 sequence: CASGSSGGLTQYF. In DNA form, the CDR3 reads TGTGCCAGCGGTAGTAGCGGGGGTCTGACGCAGTATTTT.

This clone was recorded a few times. The rearrangement uses TRBV13 and TRBJ2-3; TRBD2 aligns across 11 bases. This CDR3 spans 20 amino acids. V shed 0 bases and J 0 bases; nucleotides not matched to a gene: 11. The V gene's germline CDR1 is PRHDT and CDR2 FYEKMQ (reference sequence). The CDR3 region has the DNA TGTGCCAGCAGCTTAGGCCCGCTAGCGGGAGGCCGAAGGAGCACAGATACGCAGTATTTT. Its protein is CASSLGPLAGGRRSTDTQYF.

V and J are TRBV5-1 and TRBJ2-1; 7 bases are shared with TRBD2. The germline V gene encodes CDR1 SGHRS and CDR2 YFSETQ. Germline trimming cut 1 base from V and 8 bases from J; bases unmatched to any gene: 6. The CDR3 extends over 14 amino acids. The chain's CDR3 is CASSLNAGADEQFF. In nucleotides, the CDR3 is TGCGCCAGCAGCTTGAACGCGGGAGCGGATGAGCAGTTCTTC.

This clone has only a few counts. The rearrangement uses TRBV3-1 (or the pseudogene TRBV3-2) and TRBJ2-7; D not certain. Trimming removed 1 base at V and 0 bases at J, with 4 bases between. Germline CDR1 LGHDT, CDR2 YNNKEL (reference sequence). The CDR3 contains 13 residues. Here the CDR3 DNA reads TGTGCCAGCAGCCAAGGCAGCTCCTACGAGCAGTACTTC. Translation: CASSQGSSYEQYF.

The chain joins TRBV6-1 to TRBJ2-7, with TRBD1 as a possible D gene (6 bases). Germline V gene data show CDR1 as MNHNS and CDR2 as SASEGT. CDR3 length equals 18 residues. Deletions cut 4 bases from V and 2 bases from J, with 24 bases between. For the CDR3, the DNA is TGTGCCAGCAGTGGACAGGCCCCGGGGTTTGCCGTTGCCTACGAGCAGTACTTC. Residues: CASSGQAPGFAVAYEQYF.

V usage is TRBV11-2 and J usage is TRBJ2-1; the D is unclear. V shed 5 bases and J shed 0 bases, with 5 bases lying between them. The CDR3 contains 13 residues. CDR1 is SGHAT and CDR2 is FQNNGV in the germline V gene. The CDR3 is CASSLSSYNEQFF. CDR3 DNA: TGTGCCAGCAGCCTGAGCTCCTACAATGAGCAGTTCTTC.

The V and J genes are TRBV5-5 and TRBJ2-1; D perhaps matches TRBD2 (5 bases). Looked up from germline, CDR1 is SGHKS and CDR2 is YYEKEE (reference sequence). V gave up 0 bases and J gave up 15 bases, with 13 bases separating them. This CDR3 has 12 residues. In DNA form, the CDR3 reads TGTGCCAGCAGCTTGGGAGCGGATCGACCGTTCTTC. It codes for CASSLGADRPFF.

CDR3 amino acids: CASSSGGASGYTF. The CDR3 DNA reads TGCGCCAGCAGCTCCGGGGGGGCCAGCGGCTACACCTTC. The V and J genes are TRBV5-1 and TRBJ1-2, with D possibly TRBD1 on 6 matching bases. The CDR3 consists of 13 residues. The ends were cut back, 3 bases at V and 8 bases at J, with 14 bases in the middle. Germline V gives CDR1 SGHRS, CDR2 YFSETQ.

As DNA, the CDR3 is TGCGCCAGCAGCCTGCTACACGGGGGTAACTATGGCTACACCTTC. Amino acids: CASSLLHGGNYGYTF. The chain carries TRBV5-1 and TRBJ1-2; maybe TRBD1 (5 bases). Trimming took off 4 bases at V and 1 base at J, with 14 bases between the two ends. This CDR3 is 15 amino acids long. Germline V gene sequence: CDR1 SGHRS, CDR2 YFSETQ.

This clone came up once. CDR3 coding DNA: TGTGCTAGTGGTCCAGGGGGGGATACGCAGTATTTT. The encoded protein is CASGPGGDTQYF. The gene calls are TRBV12-5 and TRBJ2-3, with D maybe TRBD1 (7 bases). The CDR3 contains 12 residues. The germline V gene has CDR1 LGHNT and CDR2 FRNRAP. The V gene lost 5 bases and the J gene lost 6 bases, with 9 bases spanning the gap.

V gene TRBV2 combines with J gene TRBJ1-4; D ambiguous. The germline gives CDR1 SNHLY, CDR2 FYNNEI. CDR3 length: 12 amino acids. V was clipped by 2 bases and J by 7 bases, with 5 bases between them. Written as DNA, the CDR3 is TGTGCCAGCAGTGAATCCCGTGAAAAACTGTTTTTT. It yields the protein CASSESREKLFF.

The CDR3 here is CASSFGGTGCFF. CDR3 nucleotide sequence: TGTGCCAGCAGTTTTGGGGGGACAGGGTGTTTCTTC. This sequence joins TRBV12-3 or TRBV12-4 and TRBJ2-1; 9 bases agree with TRBD1. The ends lost 3 bases at V and 16 bases at J; junction bases unmatched: 7. This CDR3 comprises 12 residues.

This rearrangement joins TRBV28 to TRBJ2-5; TRBD1 agrees at 8 bases. Germline V gives CDR1 MDHEN, CDR2 SYDVKM. The CDR3 spans 14 residues. V shed 6 bases and J 9 bases; nucleotides not matched to a gene: 12. The CDR3 DNA sequence: TGTGCCAGCAGACTGGGACAGCCGACAGGGGCCCAGTACTTC. Translated: CASRLGQPTGAQYF.

The chain combines TRBV2 with TRBJ2-5; perhaps TRBD1 as D (6 bases). Trimming removed 5 bases from V and 5 bases from J, with 9 bases in between. Germline CDR1 reads SNHLY; CDR2 reads FYNNEI. The CDR3 has 12 residues. The CDR3 is CASSQQGETQYF. The CDR3 coding sequence is TGTGCCAGCAGTCAGCAGGGGGAGACCCAGTACTTC. The complete variable domain, with remaining parts taken from reference TRBV2 and TRBJ2-5, reads EPEVTQTPSHQVTQMGQEVILRCVPISNHLYFYWYRQILGQKVEFLVSFYNNEISEKSEIFDDQFSVERPDGSNFTLKIRSTKLEDSAMYFCASSQQGETQYFGPGTRLLVL.

The CDR3 DNA is TGTGCCAGCTCATCTCAGCGGGGCCCGCACAATGAGCAGTTCTTC. Its protein product is CASSSQRGPHNEQFF. The chain couples TRBV18 to TRBJ2-1, with 7 nucleotides matching TRBD2. CDR3 length: 15 residues. J gave up 5 bases and V 5 bases, and 9 bases lay outside the gene matches. Germline assignment: CDR1 KGHSH and CDR2 LQKENI.

The chain links TRBV6-2 or TRBV6-3 to TRBJ2-2; perhaps TRBD1 as D (6 bases). Germline V gives CDR1 MNHEY, CDR2 SVGEGT. The germline V and J ends were trimmed by 2 bases and 5 bases, with 18 bases remaining between them. The CDR3 consists of 17 residues. The CDR3 reads CASSYRRTAGQTGELFF. The CDR3 nucleotides are TGTGCCAGCAGTTACCGCAGGACGGCTGGACAGACCGGGGAGCTGTTTTTT.

The chain couples TRBV14 to TRBJ2-5; a weak D match, TRBD1 (6 bases). V was trimmed by 0 bases and J by 9 bases, leaving 17 bases between them. The germline V gene has CDR1 SGHDN and CDR2 FVKESK. The CDR3 contains 15 residues. The CDR3 DNA follows: TGTGCCAGCAGCCAAGAGATGGGGGCCCGGAGGTCCCAGTACTTC. Its protein is CASSQEMGARRSQYF.

This sequence joins TRBV27 and TRBJ2-3, with D unresolved. Trimming stripped 3 bases from V and 2 bases from J, with 9 bases between. CDR3 length: 14 amino acids. Per the germline V gene, CDR1 is MNHEY and CDR2 is SMNVEV (reference sequence). The CDR3 sequence: CASSFRWATDTQYF. The CDR3 DNA reads TGTGCCAGCAGTTTTCGGTGGGCCACAGATACGCAGTATTTT.

This clone is a singleton in its sample. This chain links TRBV7-2 with TRBJ1-5; D not resolved. This CDR3 region has 15 residues. Germline CDR1 and CDR2: SGHTA and FQGNSA. V lost 2 bases, J lost 9 bases, and 17 bases lay in between. The DNA for the CDR3 is TGTGCCAGCAGCTTAAATGTATTCTCGGGAGCGCCCCAGCATTTT. Its translation: CASSLNVFSGAPQHF.

The gene calls are TRBV6-4 and TRBJ2-2; weak D call: TRBD1 (6 bases). Germline assignment: CDR1 MRHNA and CDR2 SNTAGT. Trimming removed 3 bases at V and 6 bases at J, with 8 bases between. This CDR3 is built from 13 residues. The CDR3 region is CASSESGAGELFF. The CDR3 DNA is TGTGCCAGCAGTGAGTCAGGGGCCGGGGAGCTGTTTTTT.

V and J are TRBV18 and TRBJ2-1; D call uncertain. The CDR3 consists of 13 residues. Germline CDR1 and CDR2: KGHSH and LQKENI. V lost 11 bases and J 0 bases, leaving 11 bases between the germline ends. For the CDR3, the DNA is TGTGCCTCCACGATCAGCTCCTACAATGAGCAGTTCTTC. Translation gives CASTISSYNEQFF.